These 10 T cell receptor beta chains share one sample of origin, sequenced in a study of cytomegalovirus exposure and HLA in healthy donors. Vbeta (60) and Jbeta (13) primers were used in the PCR. Data came from immunoSEQ multiplex PCR; TCRdb stores just in-frame clones and leaves some out. The sample has 120,000 to 150,000 clones; around 77% are singletons. Sequenced: PBMCs. The receptor set was obtained from a woman aged 45 to 65 in good health and CMV-seronegative.

J is TRBJ2-1 and V is TRBV7-8; D is unclear. The germline V gene has CDR1 SGHVS and CDR2 FQNEAQ. This CDR3 is built from 14 residues. Trimming removed 0 bases from V and 9 bases from J, with 12 bases in between. CDR3 amino acids: CASSLARHPGEQFF. CDR3 DNA: TGTGCCAGCAGCTTAGCACGGCATCCGGGTGAGCAGTTCTTC.

This clone was recorded once. This sequence joins TRBV4-3 and TRBJ1-3; no clear D gene. The germline V gene has CDR1 LGHNA and CDR2 YSLEER. V dropped 2 bases and J dropped 0 bases, with 20 bases sitting between them. CDR3 length: 19 residues. The CDR3 sequence: CASSQSQAGLRHSGNTIYF. Written as DNA, the CDR3 is TGCGCCAGCAGCCAAAGTCAGGCCGGACTGCGACACTCTGGAAACACCATATATTTT.

CDR3: CSVDVAGGLLEQFF. As DNA, the CDR3 is TGCAGCGTTGATGTAGCGGGGGGGCTTCTTGAGCAGTTCTTC. The V and J genes are TRBV29-1 and TRBJ2-1, with 11 bases aligning to TRBD2. After removal of 3 bases from V and 9 bases from J, the junction contained 7 bases not matched to a gene. The germline gives CDR1 SQVTM, CDR2 ANQGSEA. The CDR3 is 14 residues long.

CDR3 nucleotides: TGTGCCAGCAGCGCACCTGACAGGGGCGGTTCTCCTGAGCAGTACTTC. It translates to CASSAPDRGGSPEQYF. The chain recombines TRBV9 with TRBJ2-7, with 8 bases fitting TRBD1. This CDR3 comprises 16 residues. Trimming cost V 3 bases and J 7 bases; bases outside gene matches: 15. Germline V gene lookup returns CDR1 SGDLS and CDR2 YYNGEE.

The rearrangement links TRBV6-4 to TRBJ1-5; possibly TRBD1 for D (6 bases). In germline, CDR1 is MRHNA, CDR2 SNTAGT. V shed 6 bases and J shed 1 base, with 22 bases lying between them. This CDR3 contains 18 residues. The CDR3: CASRIWGGLGGSNQPQHF. The CDR3 DNA follows: TGTGCCAGCAGGATATGGGGGGGGCTAGGTGGGAGCAATCAGCCCCAGCATTTT.

V is TRBV11-2 and J is TRBJ2-7, with 11 bases lining up with TRBD2. Per germline, CDR1 SGHAT and CDR2 FQNNGV. V shed 2 bases, J shed 0 bases, and the junction held 3 bases outside the gene matches. This CDR3 contains 16 residues. The CDR3: CASSLTSGGFSYEQYF. The DNA of the CDR3 is TGTGCCAGCAGCTTAACTAGCGGGGGTTTCTCCTACGAGCAGTACTTC.

The chain carries TRBV19 and TRBJ1-1; D possibly corresponds to TRBD1 (5 bases). Trimming took 4 bases from V and 11 from J, leaving 14 bases between them. Germline V gene sequence: CDR1 LNHDA, CDR2 SQIVND (reference sequence). The CDR3 runs to 12 residues. The CDR3 DNA sequence: TGTGCCAGTAGTACCCCCGGGGGAGAGGCTTTCTTT. Translated: CASSTPGGEAFF.

This clone was observed once. The chain has TRBV28 and TRBJ2-2; 7 bases align to TRBD2. The CDR3 runs 15 residues. The V gene end was trimmed by 8 bases and the J gene end by 2 bases; junction bases not matched to a gene: 8. Germline values: CDR1 MDHEN, CDR2 SYDVKM. CDR3 sequence: CASLNSGFNTGELFF. CDR3 sequence (DNA): TGTGCCAGCCTTAATAGCGGGTTTAACACCGGGGAGCTGTTTTTT.

This chain connects TRBV4-2 to TRBJ1-1; 9 bases are a match to TRBD1. CDR3 length equals 21 residues. V trimming: 0 bases; J trimming: 4 bases; junction bases outside the gene matches: 21. Germline V gene sequence: CDR1 LGHNA, CDR2 YNFKEQ. The CDR3 is CASSQDQGLFGTGSGGTEAFF. As DNA, the CDR3 is TGTGCCAGCAGCCAAGATCAAGGCTTATTCGGGACAGGGAGTGGTGGCACTGAAGCTTTCTTT.

V usage is TRBV4-1 and J usage is TRBJ2-7, with 8 bases fitting TRBD1. The CDR3 is 14 residues long. In germline, CDR1 is MGHRA, CDR2 YSYEKL. The V segment lost 4 bases and the J segment 1 base; nucleotides outside the gene matches: 3. The CDR3 DNA reads as TGCGCCAGCAGCCGTGACAGGGGTTCCTACGAGCAGTACTTC. Its translation: CASSRDRGSYEQYF.